The entry below gives a single TCR beta chain sequence along with its context. In the authors' methods: Amplified reference gene primers provided the basis for estimating nucleated cell counts. TCRdb's copy holds only in-frame clones and misses some; the assay was immunoSEQ multiplex PCR. V and J calls plus clone size are reproduced from that table; the DNA served to infer D and trimming. Of some 120,000 clones in the sample, less than 90% were seen once. This sample was included in a study of blood T cell repertoires in COVID-19. Whole-study context: The United States, Italy and Spain provided the acute and convalescent COVID-19 samples. PBMCs, B-cell-depleted T cells, or T cells provided the cDNA or gDNA that made up the material.

Germline values: CDR1 MNHEY, CDR2 SMNVEV (reference sequence). The CDR3 spans 16 residues. Trimming removed 2 bases at V and 3 bases at J, with 16 bases between. The sequenced material came from peripheral blood. The rearrangement links TRBV27 to TRBJ1-2; D uncertain. The origin of this receptor is an elderly man with active or convalescent COVID-19. CDR3 sequence: CASSLTSSGFHYGYTF. The DNA for the CDR3 is TGTGCCAGCAGTTTAACGTCTTCCGGGTTTCACTATGGCTACACCTTC.